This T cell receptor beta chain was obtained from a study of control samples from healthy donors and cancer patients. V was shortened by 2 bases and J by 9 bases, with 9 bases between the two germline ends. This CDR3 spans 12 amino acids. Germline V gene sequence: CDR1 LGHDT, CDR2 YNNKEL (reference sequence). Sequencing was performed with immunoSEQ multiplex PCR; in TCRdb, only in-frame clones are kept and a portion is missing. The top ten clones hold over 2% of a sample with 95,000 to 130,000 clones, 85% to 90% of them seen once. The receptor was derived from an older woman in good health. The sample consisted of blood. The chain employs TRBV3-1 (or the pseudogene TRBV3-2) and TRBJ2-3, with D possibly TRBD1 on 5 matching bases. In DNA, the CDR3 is TGTGCCAGCAGCCAACTACAGGACACGCAGTATTTT. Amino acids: CASSQLQDTQYF.